This T cell receptor beta chain was documented in a study of shared clonotypes between healthy human individuals. Study-level background: Each donor had three CD4 naive, three CD4 memory, two CD8 naive and one CD8 memory plate.

This clone came up once. Its target is unknown. Other DNA variants within this sample encode the same CDR3. Germline CDR1 reads SNHLY; CDR2 reads FYNNEI. V was shortened by 1 base and J by 6 bases, with 5 bases between the two germline ends. CDR3 length equals 12 residues. There were no recent acute infections or vaccinations among the donors, who were healthy HIV-negative adults. Splitting of CD4+ cells produced CD45RA+ naive and CD45RA-negative memory subsets. Clones were read by immunoSEQ multiplex PCR, and TCRdb kept only the in-frame ones, dropping some. Here the sample spans around 1.1 million clones, approximately 75% being singletons. General observations from the study: Sharing across four donors was seen in 4.5% to 6.5% of naive CD4 clonotypes.

The sample comprised memory CD4+ T cells from PBMCs. Subset given: CD45RA-negative fraction. J is TRBJ2-3 and V is TRBV2; D not resolved. The source is a man between 18 and 29 years old in good health. Some clones in this sample may be carry-over from other donors' samples. CDR3 nucleotides: TGTGCCAGCAGTGAAGGCAGGGATACGCAGTATTTT. It codes for CASSEGRDTQYF.